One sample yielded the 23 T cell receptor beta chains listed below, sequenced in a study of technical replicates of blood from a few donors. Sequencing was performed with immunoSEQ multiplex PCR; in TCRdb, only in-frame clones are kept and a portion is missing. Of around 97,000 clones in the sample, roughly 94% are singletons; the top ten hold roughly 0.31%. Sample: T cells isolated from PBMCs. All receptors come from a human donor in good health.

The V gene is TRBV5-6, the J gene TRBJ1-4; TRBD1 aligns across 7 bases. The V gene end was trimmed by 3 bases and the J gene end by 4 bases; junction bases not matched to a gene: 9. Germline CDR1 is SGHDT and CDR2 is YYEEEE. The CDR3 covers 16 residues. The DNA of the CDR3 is TGTGCCAGCAGCTCCACAGGGGCTCCCCTTAATGAAAAACTGTTTTTT. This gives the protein CASSSTGAPLNEKLFF.

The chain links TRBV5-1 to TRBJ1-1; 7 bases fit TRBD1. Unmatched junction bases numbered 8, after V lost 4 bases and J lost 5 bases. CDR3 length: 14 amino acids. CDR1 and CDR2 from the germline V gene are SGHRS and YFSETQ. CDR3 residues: CASSTTGVGTEAFF. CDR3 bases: TGCGCCAGCAGCACTACAGGGGTTGGAACTGAAGCTTTCTTT.

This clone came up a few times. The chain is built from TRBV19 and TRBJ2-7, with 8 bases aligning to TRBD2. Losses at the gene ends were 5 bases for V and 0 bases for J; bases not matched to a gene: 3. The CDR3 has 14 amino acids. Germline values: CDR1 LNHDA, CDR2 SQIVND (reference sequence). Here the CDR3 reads CASSLAGTSYEQYF. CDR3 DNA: TGTGCCAGTAGTCTAGCGGGTACCTCCTACGAGCAGTACTTC.

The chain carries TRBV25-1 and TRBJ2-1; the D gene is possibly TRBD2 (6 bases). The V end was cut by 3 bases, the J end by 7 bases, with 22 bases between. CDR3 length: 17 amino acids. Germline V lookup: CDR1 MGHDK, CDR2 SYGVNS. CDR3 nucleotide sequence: TGTGCCAGCAGTGACCTTGGAGGGTTCCTAAGGTCGAATGAGCAGTTCTTC. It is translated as CASSDLGGFLRSNEQFF.

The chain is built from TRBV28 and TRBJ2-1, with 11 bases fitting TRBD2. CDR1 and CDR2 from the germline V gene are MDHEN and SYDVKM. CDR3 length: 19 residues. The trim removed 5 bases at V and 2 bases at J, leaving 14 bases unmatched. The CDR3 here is CASSPTHIAGGGAYNEQFF. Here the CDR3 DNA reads TGTGCCAGCAGTCCTACCCACATAGCGGGAGGGGGGGCCTACAATGAGCAGTTCTTC.

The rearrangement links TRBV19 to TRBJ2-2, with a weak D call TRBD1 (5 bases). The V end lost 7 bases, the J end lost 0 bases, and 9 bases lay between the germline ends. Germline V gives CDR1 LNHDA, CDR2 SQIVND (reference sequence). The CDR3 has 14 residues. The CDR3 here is CASKQTANTGELFF. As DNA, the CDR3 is TGTGCCAGTAAACAGACAGCGAACACCGGGGAGCTGTTTTTT.

The CDR3 DNA sequence: TGTGCCATGGGTAAGGGAGGGAGCACAGATACGCAGTATTTT. It yields the protein CAMGKGGSTDTQYF. The chain is built from TRBV10-3 and TRBJ2-3, with 7 bases lining up with TRBD2. J gave up 0 bases and V 9 bases, and 6 bases lay outside the gene matches. Looked up from germline, CDR1 is ENHRY and CDR2 is SYGVKD. The CDR3 consists of 14 residues.

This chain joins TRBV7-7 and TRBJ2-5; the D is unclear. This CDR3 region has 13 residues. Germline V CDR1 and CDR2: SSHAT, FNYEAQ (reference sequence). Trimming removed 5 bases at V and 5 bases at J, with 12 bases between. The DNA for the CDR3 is TGTGCCAGCAGCCTTGTTACTGAGGAGACCCAGTACTTC. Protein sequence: CASSLVTEETQYF.

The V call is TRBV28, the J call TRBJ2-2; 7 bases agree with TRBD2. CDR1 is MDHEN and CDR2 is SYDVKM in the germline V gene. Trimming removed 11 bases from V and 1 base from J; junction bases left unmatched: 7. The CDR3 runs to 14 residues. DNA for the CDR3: TGTGCCGGTAGGGCGGGGGAGAACACCGGGGAGCTGTTTTTT. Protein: CAGRAGENTGELFF. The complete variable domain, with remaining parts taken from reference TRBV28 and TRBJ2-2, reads DVKVTQSSRYLVKRTGEKVFLECVQDMDHENMFWYRQDPGLGLRLIYFSYDVKMKEKGDIPEGYSVSREKKERFSLILESASTNQTSMYLCAGRAGENTGELFFGEGSRLTVL.

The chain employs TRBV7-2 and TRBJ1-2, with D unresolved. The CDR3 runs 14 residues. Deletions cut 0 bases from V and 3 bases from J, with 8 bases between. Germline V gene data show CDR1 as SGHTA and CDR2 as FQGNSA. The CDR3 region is CASSLASEDYGYTF. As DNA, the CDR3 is TGTGCCAGCAGCTTAGCATCGGAGGACTATGGCTACACCTTC.

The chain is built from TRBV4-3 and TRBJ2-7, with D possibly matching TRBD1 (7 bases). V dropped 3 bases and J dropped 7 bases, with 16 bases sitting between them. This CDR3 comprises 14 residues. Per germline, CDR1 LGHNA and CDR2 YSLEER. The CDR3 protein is CASSHYTGEEEQYF. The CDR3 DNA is TGCGCCAGCAGCCACTACACAGGGGAGGAAGAGCAGTACTTC.

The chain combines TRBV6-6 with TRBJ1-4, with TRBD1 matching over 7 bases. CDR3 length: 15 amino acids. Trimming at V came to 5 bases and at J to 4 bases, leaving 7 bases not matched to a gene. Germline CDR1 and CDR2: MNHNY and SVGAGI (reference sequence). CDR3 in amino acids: CASSNRDRYNEKLFF. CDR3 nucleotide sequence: TGTGCCAGCAGTAACCGGGACAGATATAATGAAAAACTGTTTTTT.

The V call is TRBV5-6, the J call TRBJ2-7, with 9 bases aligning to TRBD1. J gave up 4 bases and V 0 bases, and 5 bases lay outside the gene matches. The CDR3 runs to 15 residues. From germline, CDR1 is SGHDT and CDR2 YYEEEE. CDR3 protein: CASSLEGQGIYEQYF. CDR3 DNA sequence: TGTGCCAGCAGCTTGGAGGGACAGGGCATATACGAGCAGTACTTC.

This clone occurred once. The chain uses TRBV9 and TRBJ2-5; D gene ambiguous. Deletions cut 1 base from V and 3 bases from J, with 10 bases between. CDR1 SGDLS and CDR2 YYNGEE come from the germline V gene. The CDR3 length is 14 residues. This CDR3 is CASSVYSGEETQYF. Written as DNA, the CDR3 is TGTGCCAGCAGCGTATATTCCGGAGAAGAGACCCAGTACTTC.

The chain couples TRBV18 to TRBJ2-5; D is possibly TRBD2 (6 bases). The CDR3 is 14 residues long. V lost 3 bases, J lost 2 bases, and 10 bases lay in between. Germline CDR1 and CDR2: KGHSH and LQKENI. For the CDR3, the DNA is TGTGCCAGCTCACCTCGGCGGGATCAAGAGACCCAGTACTTC. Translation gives CASSPRRDQETQYF.

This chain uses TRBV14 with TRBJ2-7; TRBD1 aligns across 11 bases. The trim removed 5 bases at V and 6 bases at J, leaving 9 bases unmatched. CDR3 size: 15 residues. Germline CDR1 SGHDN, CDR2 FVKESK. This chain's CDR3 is CASSWTGTGGSEQYF. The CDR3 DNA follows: TGTGCCAGCAGCTGGACCGGGACAGGGGGAAGCGAGCAGTACTTC. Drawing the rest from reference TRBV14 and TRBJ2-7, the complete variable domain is EAGVTQFPSHSVIEKGQTVTLRCDPISGHDNLYWYRRVMGKEIKFLLHFVKESKQDESGMPNNRFLAERTGGTYSTLKVQPAELEDSGVYFCASSWTGTGGSEQYFGPGTRLTVT.

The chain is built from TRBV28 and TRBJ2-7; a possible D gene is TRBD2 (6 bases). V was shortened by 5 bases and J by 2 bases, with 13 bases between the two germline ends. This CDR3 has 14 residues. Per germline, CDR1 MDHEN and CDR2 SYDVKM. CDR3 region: CASSLDSGPYEQYF. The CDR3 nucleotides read TGTGCCAGCAGTCTTGATAGCGGACCCTACGAGCAGTACTTC.

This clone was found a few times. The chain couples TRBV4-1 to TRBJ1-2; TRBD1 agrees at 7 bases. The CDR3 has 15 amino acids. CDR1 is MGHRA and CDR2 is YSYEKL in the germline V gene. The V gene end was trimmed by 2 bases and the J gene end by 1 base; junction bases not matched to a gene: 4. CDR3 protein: CASSQPDRNNYGYTF. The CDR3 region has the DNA TGCGCCAGCAGCCAACCGGACAGGAATAACTATGGCTACACCTTC.

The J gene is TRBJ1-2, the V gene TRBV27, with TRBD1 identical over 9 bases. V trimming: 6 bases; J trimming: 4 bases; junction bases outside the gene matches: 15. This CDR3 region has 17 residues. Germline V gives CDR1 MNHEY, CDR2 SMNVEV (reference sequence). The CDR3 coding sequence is TGTGCCAGCAGGCCCTACGGGACAGGGCGTTTATTCTATGGCTACACCTTC. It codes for CASRPYGTGRLFYGYTF.

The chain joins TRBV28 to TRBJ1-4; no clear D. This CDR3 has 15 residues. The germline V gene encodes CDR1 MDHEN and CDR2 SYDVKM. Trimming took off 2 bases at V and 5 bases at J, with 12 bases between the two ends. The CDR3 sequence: CASSLPRGLNEKLFF. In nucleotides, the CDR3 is TGTGCCAGCAGTTTACCCCGGGGATTAAATGAAAAACTGTTTTTT.

This CDR3 is CASSRQESGELFF. In nucleotides, the CDR3 is TGTGCCAGCAGTCGACAGGAATCCGGGGAGCTGTTTTTT. The gene calls are TRBV7-9 and TRBJ2-2, with D possibly matching TRBD1 (6 bases). Germline V gene lookup returns CDR1 SEHNR and CDR2 FQNEAQ (reference sequence). V lost 6 bases, J lost 6 bases, and 11 bases lay in between. CDR3 length: 13 residues.

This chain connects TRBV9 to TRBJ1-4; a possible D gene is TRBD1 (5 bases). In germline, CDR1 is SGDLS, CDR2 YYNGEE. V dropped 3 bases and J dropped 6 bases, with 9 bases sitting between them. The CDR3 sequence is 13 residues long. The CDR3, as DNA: TGTGCCAGCAGCGGGGGCCTTTATGAAAAACTGTTTTTT. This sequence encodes CASSGGLYEKLFF.

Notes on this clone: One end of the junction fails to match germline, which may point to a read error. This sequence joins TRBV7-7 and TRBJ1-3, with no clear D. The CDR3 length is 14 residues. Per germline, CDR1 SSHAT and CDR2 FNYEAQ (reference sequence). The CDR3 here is CASSPGISGNTIYF. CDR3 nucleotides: TGTGCTAGCAGCCCCGGGATCTCTGGAAACACCATATATTTT.